The 14 T cell receptor beta chains below were found in one sample sequenced in a study of blood T cell repertoires in COVID-19 (dated by TCRdb to 2018 to 2021). The receptor library was made with the immunoSEQ multiplex PCR assay. Imported from immuneACCESS, the table was reduced by TCRdb to in-frame sequences with V and J called. These copies leave out some clones; in studies compared against another copy, an unresolved V gene accounts for under half, and the cause of the remainder is not known. This sample comprises 140,000 to 150,000 clones, over 70% of them detected only once. The ten largest clones capture approximately 3.5% of the sample. The sample consisted of peripheral blood. The source is a man between 65 and 85 years old who had recovered from COVID-19.

The rearrangement links TRBV9 to TRBJ2-1, with 8 bases aligning to TRBD2. The CDR3 length is 15 residues. V lost 2 bases, J lost 2 bases, and 3 bases stayed unmatched. Germline CDR1 is SGDLS and CDR2 is YYNGEE. The CDR3 loop reads CASSVTSGTYNEQFF. DNA of the CDR3: TGTGCCAGCAGCGTTACTAGCGGTACCTACAATGAGCAGTTCTTC.

The V and J genes are TRBV5-5 and TRBJ2-5; TRBD2 aligns across 8 bases. Per the germline V gene, CDR1 is SGHKS and CDR2 is YYEKEE (reference sequence). The CDR3 is made up of 15 amino acids. V shed 3 bases, J shed 4 bases, and the junction held 8 bases outside the gene matches. The CDR3 bases are TGTGCCAGCAGCTGGGGGACTAGGCGGGGAGAGACCCAGTACTTC. Translated, it gives CASSWGTRRGETQYF.

The chain has TRBV19 and TRBJ2-1; D uncertain. CDR3 length equals 15 residues. V was trimmed by 3 bases and J by 0 bases, leaving 9 bases between them. The germline V gene has CDR1 LNHDA and CDR2 SQIVND (reference sequence). The CDR3 DNA is TGTGCCAGTAGTATCTTGCCGAGCTCCTACAATGAGCAGTTCTTC. Encoded protein: CASSILPSSYNEQFF.

This chain links TRBV6-1 with TRBJ2-1, with TRBD1 as a possible D gene (6 bases). This CDR3 is 16 amino acids long. Germline CDR1 and CDR2: MNHNS and SASEGT. The V and J ends lost 2 bases and 2 bases respectively, with 13 bases between them. In nucleotides, the CDR3 is TGTGCCAGCAGTGAACGACAGGATACAACCTACAATGAGCAGTTCTTC. Translated, it gives CASSERQDTTYNEQFF.

The rearrangement joins TRBV5-1 to TRBJ2-7; possibly TRBD1 for D (6 bases). The ends were cut back, 4 bases at V and 2 bases at J, with 13 bases in the middle. Germline V gene lookup returns CDR1 SGHRS and CDR2 YFSETQ. The CDR3 covers 14 residues. The CDR3 sequence: CASSPTGQPYEQYF. DNA of the CDR3: TGCGCCAGCAGCCCCACGGGACAACCCTACGAGCAGTACTTC.

The genes are TRBV7-8 and TRBJ2-3, with a tentative D call TRBD2 (6 bases). CDR1 and CDR2 from the germline V gene are SGHVS and FQNEAQ. V lost 8 bases, J lost 0 bases, and 24 bases lay in between. This CDR3 is built from 18 residues. CDR3 residues: CASFTSRRGEGSTDTQYF. Written as DNA, the CDR3 is TGTGCCAGCTTCACGTCGAGGCGGGGTGAAGGGAGCACAGATACGCAGTATTTT.

This rearrangement joins TRBV29-1 to TRBJ1-2; the match to TRBD1 covers 9 bases. Per the germline V gene, CDR1 is SQVTM and CDR2 is ANQGSEA. V was clipped by 4 bases and J by 7 bases; unmatched bases: 10. The CDR3 is made up of 14 amino acids. CDR3 nucleotide sequence: TGCAGCGTTGGGGGACAGGGTTCATGGGGTGGCTACACCTTC. Amino acids: CSVGGQGSWGGYTF.

The chain has TRBV5-1 and TRBJ2-7, with 12 positions matching TRBD2. The ends lost 6 bases at V and 4 bases at J; junction bases unmatched: 5. There are 14 residues in the CDR3. Germline V gene data show CDR1 as SGHRS and CDR2 as YFSETQ. The CDR3 coding sequence is TGCGCCAGCAAAGACGGACTAGCGGGATACGAGCAGTACTTC. Translated: CASKDGLAGYEQYF. The full variable domain, rest sourced from reference TRBV5-1 and TRBJ2-7, is KAGVTQTPRYLIKTRGQQVTLSCSPISGHRSVSWYQQTPGQGLQFLFEYFSETQRNKGNFPGRFSGRQFSNSRSEMNVSTLELGDSALYLCASKDGLAGYEQYFGPGTRLTVT.

This clone appeared a few times. The chain links TRBV29-1 to TRBJ1-1; D might be TRBD1 (6 bases). Germline CDR1 SQVTM, CDR2 ANQGSEA. This CDR3 region has 14 residues. Trimming stripped 8 bases from V and 3 bases from J, with 19 bases between. As DNA, the CDR3 is TGCAGCTCGACCGGGACACACCCTGACACTGAAGCTTTCTTT. Translated, it gives CSSTGTHPDTEAFF.

This clone has a handful of counts. The rearrangement uses TRBV28 and TRBJ2-3; TRBD2 agrees at 12 bases. Germline lookup yields CDR1 MDHEN and CDR2 SYDVKM. The CDR3 runs to 19 residues. The V segment lost 5 bases and the J segment 1 base; nucleotides outside the gene matches: 13. CDR3 bases: TGTGCCAGCAGTCGGACTAGCGGGATAAAAGAAGAGGGCACAGATACGCAGTATTTT. It is translated as CASSRTSGIKEEGTDTQYF.

The chain carries TRBV27 and TRBJ1-3, with D possibly TRBD1 on 5 matching bases. Germline V lookup: CDR1 MNHEY, CDR2 SMNVEV (reference sequence). The CDR3 loop spans 14 amino acids. V was shortened by 0 bases and J by 7 bases, with 10 bases between the two germline ends. CDR3 bases: TGTGCCAGCAGTTTATCGCGGGGGAGGAACACCATATATTTT. This sequence encodes CASSLSRGRNTIYF.

This sequence joins TRBV5-4 and TRBJ2-2; 14 bases match TRBD2. V lost 4 bases and J lost 8; bases outside the gene matches: 10. Germline loops: CDR1 SGHNT, CDR2 YYREEE (reference sequence). This CDR3 has 17 residues. CDR3 residues: CASSPGGLAGASGELFF. The CDR3 bases are TGTGCCAGCAGCCCTGGGGGACTAGCGGGAGCATCGGGGGAGCTGTTTTTT.

Of note for this clone: The junction departs from the called germline gene at one end, perhaps through a read error. The J gene is TRBJ2-7, the V gene TRBV23-1, with TRBD1 identical over 7 bases. TRBV23-1 is marked as an open reading frame, function uncertain. The CDR3 contains 11 residues. This chain's CDR3 is CASSPTGQEDF. CDR3 sequence (DNA): TGCGCCAGCAGTCCGACAGGGCAGGAGGACTTC.

J is TRBJ2-1 and V is TRBV9, with TRBD2 identical over 8 bases. Germline lookup yields CDR1 SGDLS and CDR2 YYNGEE. The CDR3 totals 15 residues. Losses at the gene ends were 4 bases for V and 10 bases for J; bases not matched to a gene: 13. The CDR3 region is CASSITPGLVSEQFF. CDR3 in DNA: TGTGCCAGCAGCATTACACCGGGACTAGTCTCCGAGCAGTTCTTC.